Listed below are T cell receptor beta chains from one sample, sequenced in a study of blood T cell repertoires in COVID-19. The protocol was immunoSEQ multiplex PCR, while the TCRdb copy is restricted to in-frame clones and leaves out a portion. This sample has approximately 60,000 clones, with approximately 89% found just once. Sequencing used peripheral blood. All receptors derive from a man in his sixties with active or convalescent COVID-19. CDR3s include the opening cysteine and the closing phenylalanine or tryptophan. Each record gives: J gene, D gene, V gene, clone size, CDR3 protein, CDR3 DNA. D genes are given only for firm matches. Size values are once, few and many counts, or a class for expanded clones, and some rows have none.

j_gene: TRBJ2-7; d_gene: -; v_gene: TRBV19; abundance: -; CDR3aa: CASSMEGGVSYEQYF; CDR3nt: TGTGCCAGTAGTATGGAGGGGGGGGTATCCTACGAGCAGTACTTC
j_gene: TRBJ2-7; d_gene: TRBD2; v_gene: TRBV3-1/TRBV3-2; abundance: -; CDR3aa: CASSQDRSGVGQYF; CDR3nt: TGTGCCAGCAGCCAAGATCGGAGCGGGGTCGGGCAGTACTTC
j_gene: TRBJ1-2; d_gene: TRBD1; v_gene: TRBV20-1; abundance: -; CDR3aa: CSASGDRGQEGYTF; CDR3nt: TGCAGTGCTAGTGGGGACAGGGGGCAGGAAGGCTACACCTTC
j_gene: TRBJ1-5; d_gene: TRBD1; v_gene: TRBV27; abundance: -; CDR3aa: CASSPRTGSSNQPQHF; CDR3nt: TGTGCCAGCAGTCCGCGGACAGGGTCTAGCAATCAGCCCCAGCATTTT
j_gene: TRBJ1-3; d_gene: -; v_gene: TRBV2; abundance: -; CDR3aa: CASSAGGASGNTIYF; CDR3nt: TGTGCCAGCAGCGCGGGGGGGGCATCTGGAAACACCATATATTTT
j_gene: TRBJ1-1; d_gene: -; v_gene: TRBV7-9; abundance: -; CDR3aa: CASSYSPTEAFF; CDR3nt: TGTGCCAGCAGCTACTCTCCCACTGAAGCTTTCTTT
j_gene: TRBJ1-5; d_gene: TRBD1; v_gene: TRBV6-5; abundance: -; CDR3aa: CASNLQGSNQPQHF; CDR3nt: TGTGCCAGCAACCTACAGGGGAGCAATCAGCCCCAGCATTTT
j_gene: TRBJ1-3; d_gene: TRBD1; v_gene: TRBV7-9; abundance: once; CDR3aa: CASSRQGPSGNTIYF; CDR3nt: TGTGCCAGCAGTAGACAGGGTCCCTCTGGAAACACCATATATTTT
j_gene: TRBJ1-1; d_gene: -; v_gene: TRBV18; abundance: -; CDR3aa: CASSFQVNTEAFF; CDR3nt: TGTGCCAGCTCATTTCAGGTGAACACTGAAGCTTTCTTT
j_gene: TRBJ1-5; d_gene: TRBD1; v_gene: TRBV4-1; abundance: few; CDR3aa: CASSPTGQGRQPQHF; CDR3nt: TGCGCCAGCAGCCCTACCGGACAGGGACGTCAGCCCCAGCATTTT
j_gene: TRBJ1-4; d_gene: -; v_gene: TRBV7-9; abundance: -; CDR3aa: CASSANQGYYEKLFF; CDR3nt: TGTGCCAGCAGCGCGAACCAGGGGTACTATGAAAAACTGTTTTTT
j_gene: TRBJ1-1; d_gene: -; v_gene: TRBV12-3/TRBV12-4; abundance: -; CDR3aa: CASSRTGVTEAFF; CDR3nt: TGTGCCAGCAGTCGGACGGGGGTCACTGAAGCTTTCTTT
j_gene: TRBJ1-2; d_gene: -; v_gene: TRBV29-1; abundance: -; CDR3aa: CSVATQRGGSWTYGYTF; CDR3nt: TGCAGCGTTGCCACCCAACGGGGAGGGAGTTGGACCTATGGCTACACCTTC
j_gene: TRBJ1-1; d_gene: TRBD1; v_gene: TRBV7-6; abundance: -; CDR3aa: CASSSRTGNEAFF; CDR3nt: TGTGCCAGCAGCTCCAGGACAGGGAACGAAGCTTTCTTT
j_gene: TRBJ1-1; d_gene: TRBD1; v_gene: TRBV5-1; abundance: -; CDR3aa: CASSRTGELEAFF; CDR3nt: TGCGCCAGCAGCCGTACAGGGGAGCTTGAAGCTTTCTTT
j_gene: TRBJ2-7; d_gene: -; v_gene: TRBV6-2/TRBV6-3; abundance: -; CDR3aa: CASSFNRLAYEQYF; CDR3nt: TGTGCCAGCAGTTTTAACAGGCTGGCCTACGAGCAGTACTTC
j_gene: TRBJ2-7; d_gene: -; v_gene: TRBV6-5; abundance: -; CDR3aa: CASSYSGTLGNEQYF; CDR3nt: TGTGCCAGCAGTTACTCGGGGACATTAGGGAACGAGCAGTACTTC